What follows are 23 T cell receptor beta chains derived from one specimen sequenced in a study of long-term antiretroviral therapy in people with HIV. At the survey level, the v3.0 immunoSEQ assay was run. Assay: immunoSEQ multiplex PCR; the TCRdb copy retains only in-frame clones and omits some. The data contain over 20,000 clones, roughly four fifths of them seen just once; the ten biggest clones take up over 3.5%. Sequencing was performed on unsorted PBMCs, taken 0.5 years after starting antiretroviral therapy. The receptors derive from a young man with HIV.

With respect to this clone: The same CDR3 is also encoded by other DNA sequences in this sample. V usage is TRBV5-6 and J usage is TRBJ1-2; TRBD1 matches 9 bases. CDR3 length: 13 amino acids. V lost 4 bases, J lost 6 bases, and 4 bases stayed unmatched. CDR1 and CDR2 (germline): SGHDT, YYEEEE. For the CDR3, the DNA is TGTGCCAGCAGCAACAGGGGGCCCAATGGCTACACCTTC. This translates into CASSNRGPNGYTF.

The chain links TRBV14 to TRBJ1-1; the D is unclear. Trimming took off 5 bases at V and 1 base at J, with 8 bases between the two ends. Germline CDR1 and CDR2: SGHDN and FVKESK. This CDR3 contains 13 residues. The CDR3 DNA is TGTGCCAGCAGCAGTTACAGGAACACTGAAGCTTTCTTT. Its translation: CASSSYRNTEAFF.

In its sample, this clone ranks as medium-sized (0.01 to 0.1%). The chain carries TRBV5-6 and TRBJ2-1; possible D gene TRBD1, 6 bases. V lost 4 bases, J lost 4 bases, and 15 bases lay in between. This CDR3 is 15 amino acids long. Germline V gene sequence: CDR1 SGHDT, CDR2 YYEEEE. CDR3 coding DNA: TGTGCCAGCAGCCTGGGGGCGGGTGAATACAATGAGCAGTTCTTC. Translation gives CASSLGAGEYNEQFF.

The chain employs TRBV6-6 and TRBJ1-1, with 11 bases that match TRBD1. V dropped 6 bases and J dropped 6; count of bases not matched to a gene: 12. CDR1 MNHNY and CDR2 SVGAGI come from the germline V gene (reference sequence). This CDR3 has 16 amino acids. The CDR3 protein is CASRAGQGAIGAEAFF. CDR3 DNA: TGTGCCAGCAGAGCAGGACAGGGGGCGATCGGGGCTGAAGCTTTCTTT.

This rearrangement joins TRBV5-1 to TRBJ1-1, with a tentative D call TRBD1 (5 bases). Trimming took 2 bases from V and 5 from J, leaving 13 bases between them. Per germline, CDR1 SGHRS and CDR2 YFSETQ. CDR3 length equals 14 residues. Here the CDR3 DNA reads TGCGCCAGCAGCTTCCAGACGGGGGAAACTGAAGCTTTCTTT. Amino acid sequence: CASSFQTGETEAFF.

The V gene is TRBV6-5, the J gene TRBJ2-7, with 7 nucleotides matching TRBD2. This CDR3 has 15 amino acids. The germline V gene encodes CDR1 MNHEY and CDR2 SVGAGI. V was clipped by 5 bases and J by 2 bases; unmatched bases: 9. CDR3 coding DNA: TGTGCCAGCAGTCGCCCAGCGGGACTGACCTACGAGCAGTACTTC. Its translation: CASSRPAGLTYEQYF.

This chain connects TRBV6-5 to TRBJ2-7, with unresolved D. Per the germline V gene, CDR1 is MNHEY and CDR2 is SVGAGI. V lost 6 bases, J lost 3 bases, and 15 bases lay in between. This CDR3 is built from 14 residues. The DNA of the CDR3 is TGTGCCAGCAGGTTGACTGGAGCGCACTACGAGCAGTACTTC. This codes for CASRLTGAHYEQYF.

The chain employs TRBV14 and TRBJ2-2, with 14 bases that match TRBD2. The V segment lost 0 bases and the J segment 9 bases; nucleotides outside the gene matches: 6. This CDR3 is built from 17 residues. Germline assignment: CDR1 SGHDN and CDR2 FVKESK. Here the CDR3 reads CASSQDGLAGGRRELFF. The CDR3 DNA is TGTGCCAGCAGCCAAGACGGACTAGCGGGGGGTCGGAGGGAGCTGTTTTTT.

This chain uses TRBV5-1 with TRBJ2-1; weak D call: TRBD2 (6 bases). CDR3 size: 16 residues. The V gene's germline CDR1 is SGHRS and CDR2 YFSETQ. V was pared by 4 bases and J by 0 bases, with 14 bases between. In DNA form, the CDR3 reads TGCGCCAGCAGCGCGGGACCCTCCAGCTCCTACAATGAGCAGTTCTTC. It codes for CASSAGPSSSYNEQFF.

The genes are TRBV6-1 and TRBJ2-7, with D maybe TRBD2 (6 bases). The CDR3 covers 13 residues. Trimming removed 4 bases from V and 2 bases from J, with 9 bases in between. CDR1 MNHNS and CDR2 SASEGT come from the germline V gene. The CDR3 DNA is TGTGCCAGCAGTGCGGGGGAGGCCTACGAGCAGTACTTC. Its protein is CASSAGEAYEQYF.

The sample holds a few counts of this clone. The V and J genes are TRBV7-9 and TRBJ2-7, with TRBD1 matching over 9 bases. Germline V gives CDR1 SEHNR, CDR2 FQNEAQ (reference sequence). V shed 3 bases, J shed 2 bases, and the junction held 2 bases outside the gene matches. The CDR3 length is 14 residues. The CDR3: CASSFRTGAYEQYF. As DNA, the CDR3 is TGTGCCAGCAGCTTTCGGACAGGGGCCTACGAGCAGTACTTC.

The rearrangement links TRBV28 to TRBJ2-3; the match to TRBD2 covers 9 bases. V gave up 6 bases and J gave up 3 bases; unmatched junction bases: 10. There are 16 residues in the CDR3. The V gene's germline CDR1 is MDHEN and CDR2 SYDVKM. The CDR3: CASSNEAGGATDTQYF. The DNA of the CDR3 is TGTGCCAGCAGCAACGAAGCGGGGGGCGCTACAGATACGCAGTATTTT.

This chain joins TRBV7-9 and TRBJ1-4; no clear D. With 6 bases removed from V and 6 bases from J, the gap between germline ends came to 17 bases. Looked up from germline, CDR1 is SEHNR and CDR2 is FQNEAQ (reference sequence). This CDR3 is built from 15 residues. The CDR3 sequence: CASSVGWQEDEKLFF. The CDR3 DNA sequence: TGTGCCAGCAGTGTGGGCTGGCAGGAGGATGAAAAACTGTTTTTT.

The V gene is TRBV6-5, the J gene TRBJ2-3; D remains unclear. Trimming took 5 bases from V and 0 from J, leaving 6 bases between them. Germline assignment: CDR1 MNHEY and CDR2 SVGAGI. The CDR3 runs to 13 residues. CDR3: CASSIYSTDTQYF. The CDR3 coding sequence is TGTGCCAGCAGTATATACAGCACAGATACGCAGTATTTT.

V and J are TRBV7-9 and TRBJ2-5; D might be TRBD1 (5 bases). The J call is uncertain, as TRBJ2-7 better fits the DNA end. The CDR3 has 12 residues. CDR1 is SEHNR, CDR2 FQNEAQ, per germline (reference sequence). CDR3 sequence reads: CASSRGIHEQYF. CDR3 sequence (DNA): TGTGCCAGCTCAAGGGGTATCCACGAGCAGTACTTC.

The chain combines TRBV7-8 with TRBJ1-1; weak D call: TRBD1 (6 bases). There are 16 residues in the CDR3. The V end was cut by 2 bases, the J end by 5 bases, with 18 bases between. The germline gives CDR1 SGHVS, CDR2 FQNEAQ. CDR3 sequence: CASSLRTGGVGTEAFF. Here the CDR3 DNA reads TGTGCCAGCAGCTTACGTACGGGGGGCGTAGGGACTGAAGCTTTCTTT. The full variable domain, with the rest looked up from reference TRBV7-8 and TRBJ1-1, is GAGVSQSPRYKVAKRGQDVALRCDPISGHVSLFWYQQALGQGPEFLTYFQNEAQLDKSGLPSDRFFAERPEGSVSTLKIQRTQQEDSAVYLCASSLRTGGVGTEAFFGQGTRLTVV.

This clone turned up a few times. The J gene is TRBJ2-7, the V gene TRBV7-9; D remains ambiguous. V lost 1 base, J lost 6 bases, and 10 bases lay in between. CDR1 SEHNR and CDR2 FQNEAQ come from the germline V gene (reference sequence). The CDR3 has 13 amino acids. For the CDR3, the DNA is TGTGCCAGCAGCTTAGACCTGAAGGTCGAGCAGTACTTC. The encoded protein is CASSLDLKVEQYF.

The chain carries TRBV6-5 and TRBJ2-1; D may be TRBD1 (6 bases). Trimming took 6 bases from V and 14 from J, leaving 14 bases between them. The germline CDR1 and CDR2 sequences are MNHEY and SVGAGI. The CDR3 spans 11 residues. The CDR3 bases are TGTGCCAGCAGGCGGACAGTGACGGAGTTCTTC. Its protein is CASRRTVTEFF.

The chain couples TRBV21-1 to TRBJ2-7; TRBD1, the table's D call, was not compared with the DNA. TRBV21-1 has pseudogene status. The length of the CDR3 is 17 residues. The CDR3 is CASSKWIGQGDSYEQYF. In DNA form, the CDR3 reads TGTGCCAGCAGCAAATGGATCGGACAGGGGGATTCCTACGAGCAGTACTTC.

The chain has TRBV5-4 and TRBJ2-7; TRBD2 matches 7 bases. Germline V gives CDR1 SGHNT, CDR2 YYREEE (reference sequence). V gave up 4 bases and J gave up 5 bases; unmatched junction bases: 9. The CDR3 totals 14 residues. The CDR3 DNA sequence: TGTGCCAGCAGCCCAAGCGGGGCCACCAACGAGCAGTACTTC. Translated: CASSPSGATNEQYF.

The rearrangement uses TRBV6-5 and TRBJ2-7, with 11 positions matching TRBD1. The V segment lost 8 bases and the J segment 4 bases; nucleotides outside the gene matches: 4. Germline V lookup: CDR1 MNHEY, CDR2 SVGAGI. The CDR3 totals 13 residues. The CDR3 DNA follows: TGTGCCAGCCGGACAGGGGGCAGGTACGAGCAGTACTTC. The encoded protein is CASRTGGRYEQYF.

The CDR3 reads CASSVGGSSGANVLTF. CDR3 coding DNA: TGTGCCAGCAGCGTAGGGGGCTCGAGTGGGGCCAACGTCCTGACTTTC. J is TRBJ2-6 and V is TRBV9; possible D gene TRBD1, 5 bases. Germline values: CDR1 SGDLS, CDR2 YYNGEE. The V end lost 0 bases, the J end lost 3 bases, and 10 bases lay between the germline ends. This CDR3 contains 16 residues.

V and J are TRBV6-1 and TRBJ1-4; D is unclear. Between the trimmed V and J ends, which lost 2 bases and 3 bases, there was a span of 10 bases. The CDR3 length is 15 residues. Germline-derived CDR1 and CDR2 are MNHNS and SASEGT. This CDR3 is CASSESLGSNEKLFF. In DNA, the CDR3 is TGTGCCAGCAGTGAAAGTCTCGGGTCTAATGAAAAACTGTTTTTT.